A selection of T cell receptor beta chains follows, all from one sample in a study of blood T cell repertoires in COVID-19. Only in-frame clones appear in the TCRdb table, and some are missing; sequencing was by immunoSEQ multiplex PCR. Among over 250,000 clones listed, about 90% were seen once. The material sequenced was PBMCs or T cells enriched from blood (not recorded which). These receptors all stem from a woman aged 55-70 years who had recovered from COVID-19. The CDR3 runs from the conserved cysteine through the conserved F or W. The D gene is left open where the match is weak. Clone size is stated in some rows and not others, as once, few, many or a class when expanded.

d_gene,abundance,j_gene,v_gene,CDR3aa,CDR3nt
TRBD1,-,TRBJ1-1,TRBV19,CASSIETDREDTEAFF,TGTGCCAGTAGTATAGAGACGGACAGGGAGGACACTGAAGCTTTCTTT
TRBD2,-,TRBJ2-2,TRBV6-1,CASSAGFSGRGTGELFF,TGTGCCAGCAGTGCCGGGTTTAGCGGGAGGGGAACCGGGGAGCTGTTTTTT
-,-,TRBJ2-7,TRBV7-2,CASSLAPHYRYEQYF,TGTGCCAGCAGCTTAGCACCCCACTACCGATACGAGCAGTACTTC
TRBD2,-,TRBJ2-1,TRBV5-5,CASSLARDMLAGEFGQFF,TGTGCCAGCAGCTTGGCCCGTGATATGCTAGCGGGAGAGTTCGGGCAGTTCTTC
-,-,TRBJ1-1,TRBV5-6,CASRPFDRQNTEAFF,TGTGCCAGCAGACCCTTCGACAGACAGAACACTGAAGCTTTCTTT
-,-,TRBJ1-4,TRBV28,CASRRYQDEKLFF,TGTGCCAGCAGACGATACCAGGATGAAAAACTGTTTTTT
TRBD1,-,TRBJ2-7,TRBV5-1,CASSPVPDRPTGEQYF,TGCGCCAGCAGCCCGGTCCCGGACAGGCCAACGGGTGAGCAGTACTTC
TRBD1,-,TRBJ1-1,TRBV7-3,CASSEGALGTEAFF,TGTGCCAGCAGCGAGGGGGCCCTAGGCACTGAAGCTTTCTTT
-,-,TRBJ1-5,TRBV19,CASRAYRDSNQPQHF,TGTGCCAGTAGGGCTTACAGGGATAGCAATCAGCCCCAGCATTTT
-,-,TRBJ2-5,TRBV7-8,CASSGRASMPQETQYF,TGTGCCAGCAGCGGCAGGGCCTCGATGCCTCAAGAGACCCAGTACTTC
-,-,TRBJ1-5,TRBV18,CASSPTGGAENPQHF,TGTGCCAGCTCACCCACGGGGGGGGCTGAAAATCCCCAGCATTTT
TRBD2,-,TRBJ2-1,TRBV11-2,CASSKPSGGPGLGYNEQFF,TGTGCCAGCAGCAAACCCTCGGGGGGTCCGGGACTAGGCTACAATGAGCAGTTCTTC
TRBD1,-,TRBJ1-1,TRBV28,CASSFRTGGTSEAFF,TGTGCCAGCAGTTTCAGGACAGGTGGTACGTCTGAAGCTTTCTTT
-,-,TRBJ1-1,TRBV3-1/TRBV3-2,CASSHYQGNTEAFF,TGTGCCAGCAGCCATTATCAGGGGAACACTGAAGCTTTCTTT
TRBD2,once,TRBJ2-7,TRBV9,CASSVSTSGVIEQYF,TGTGCCAGCAGCGTATCGACTAGCGGGGTAATCGAGCAGTACTTC
TRBD1,-,TRBJ1-1,TRBV19,CASSMWTGGIGSTEAFF,TGTGCCAGTAGTATGTGGACAGGGGGCATAGGAAGCACTGAAGCTTTCTTT
TRBD2,-,TRBJ2-1,TRBV9,CASSIPSGSSYNEQFF,TGTGCCAGCAGCATTCCTAGCGGTTCTTCTTACAATGAGCAGTTCTTC
-,-,TRBJ1-5,TRBV21-1,CASSRWGDQPQHF,TGTGCCAGCAGCCGGTGGGGGGATCAGCCCCAGCATTTT
-,-,TRBJ1-2,TRBV28,CASSQRGSHGYTF,TGTGCCAGCAGTCAAAGAGGTTCCCATGGCTACACCTTC
-,-,TRBJ1-4,TRBV21-1,CASSKAPGTDGGEKLFF,TGTGCCAGCAGCAAAGCGCCAGGGACCGACGGGGGAGAAAAACTGTTTTTT
TRBD1,-,TRBJ2-7,TRBV5-1,CASRLNTQGANEQYF,TGCGCCAGCAGGCTCAATACACAGGGGGCAAACGAGCAGTACTTC
-,-,TRBJ1-5,TRBV28,CASGRDQPQHF,TGTGCCAGCGGGAGGGATCAGCCCCAGCATTTT
-,-,TRBJ2-5,TRBV19,CASSTPGGGTQYF,TGTGCCAGTAGTACCCCCGGCGGAGGGACCCAGTACTTC
TRBD1,-,TRBJ2-3,TRBV7-3,CSSGGVADTQYF,TGTTCATCAGGGGGAGTCGCAGATACGCAGTATTTT
TRBD2,-,TRBJ2-3,TRBV6-5,CASIQRGSSTDTQYF,TGTGCCAGCATCCAGCGGGGGTCTAGCACAGATACGCAGTATTTT
-,-,TRBJ1-1,TRBV14,CATSFRQGGTEAFF,TGTGCCACCTCGTTTAGGCAGGGTGGCACTGAAGCTTTCTTT
-,-,TRBJ2-1,TRBV11-2,CASSLGQGGRGEQFF,TGTGCCAGCAGCTTAGGGCAGGGCGGTAGGGGTGAGCAGTTCTTC
-,-,TRBJ2-1,TRBV6-5,CASSRWAGAGNEQFF,TGTGCCAGCAGTCGGTGGGCGGGGGCAGGCAATGAGCAGTTCTTC
TRBD1,-,TRBJ1-3,TRBV5-1,CASSTGTGGSFGNTIYF,TGCGCCAGCAGCACCGGGACAGGGGGCTCATTCGGTAACACCATATATTTT
TRBD2,-,TRBJ2-7,TRBV30,CACILSGGAGYEQYF,TGTGCCTGTATCCTTAGCGGGGGGGCCGGGTACGAGCAGTACTTC
-,-,TRBJ1-2,TRBV20-1,CSAAGNYGYTF,TGCAGTGCTGCGGGGAACTATGGCTACACCTTC
-,-,TRBJ1-5,TRBV7-8,CASSREPYQPQHF,TGTGCCAGCAGCCGCGAGCCCTACCAGCCCCAGCATTTT
-,-,TRBJ1-1,TRBV28,CASSFLLLTNKNTEAFF,TGTGCCAGCAGTTTTTTGTTATTAACAAATAAGAACACTGAAGCTTTCTTT
TRBD2,-,TRBJ2-1,TRBV24-1,CATSAGPGTSYNEQFF,TGTGCCACCAGTGCAGGGCCCGGGACTAGCTACAATGAGCAGTTCTTC
TRBD1,-,TRBJ1-6,TRBV19,CASSWTGPENSPLHF,TGTGCCAGTAGTTGGACAGGGCCAGAAAATTCACCCCTCCACTTT
TRBD1,once,TRBJ2-3,TRBV5-1,CASSQEQGAPDTQYF,TGCGCCAGCAGCCAAGAGCAGGGGGCCCCAGATACGCAGTATTTT